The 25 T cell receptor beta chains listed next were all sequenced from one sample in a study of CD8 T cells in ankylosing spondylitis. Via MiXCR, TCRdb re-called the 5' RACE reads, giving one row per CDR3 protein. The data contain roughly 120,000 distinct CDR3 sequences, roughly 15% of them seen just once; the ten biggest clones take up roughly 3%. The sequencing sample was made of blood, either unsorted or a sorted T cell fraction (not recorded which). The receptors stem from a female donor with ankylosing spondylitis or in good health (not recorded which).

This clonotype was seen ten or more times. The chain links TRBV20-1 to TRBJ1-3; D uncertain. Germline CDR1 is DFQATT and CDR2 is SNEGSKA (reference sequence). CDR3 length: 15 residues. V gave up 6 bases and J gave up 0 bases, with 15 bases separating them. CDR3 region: CSAEATASSGNTIYF. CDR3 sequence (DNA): TGCAGTGCCGAAGCGACGGCAAGCTCTGGAAACACCATATATTTT.

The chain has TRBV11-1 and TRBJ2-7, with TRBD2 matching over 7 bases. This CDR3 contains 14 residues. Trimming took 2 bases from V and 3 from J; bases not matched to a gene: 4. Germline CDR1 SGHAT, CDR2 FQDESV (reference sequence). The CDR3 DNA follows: TGTGCCAGCAGCTTATCAGCGGGGAACTACGAGCAGTACTTC. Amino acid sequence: CASSLSAGNYEQYF.

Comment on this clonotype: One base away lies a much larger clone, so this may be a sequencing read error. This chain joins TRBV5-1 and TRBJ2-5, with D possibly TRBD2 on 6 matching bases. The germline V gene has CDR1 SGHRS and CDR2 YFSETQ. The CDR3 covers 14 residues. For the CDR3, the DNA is TGCGCCAGCAGCTTGTCGGTAGCGGAAGAGACCGAGTACTTC. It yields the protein CASSLSVAEETEYF.

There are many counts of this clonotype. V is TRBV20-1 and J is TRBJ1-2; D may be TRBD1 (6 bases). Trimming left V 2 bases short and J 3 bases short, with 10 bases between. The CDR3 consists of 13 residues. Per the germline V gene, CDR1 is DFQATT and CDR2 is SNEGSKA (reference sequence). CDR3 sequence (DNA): TGCAGTGCTAGAACCAGGGGCGACTATGGCTACACCTTC. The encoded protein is CSARTRGDYGYTF.

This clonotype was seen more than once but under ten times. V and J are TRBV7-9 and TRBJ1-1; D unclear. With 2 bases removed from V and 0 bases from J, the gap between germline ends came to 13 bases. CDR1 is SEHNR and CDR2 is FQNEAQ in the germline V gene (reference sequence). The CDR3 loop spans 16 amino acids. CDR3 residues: CASSLTQTNLNTEAFF. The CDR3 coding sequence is TGTGCCAGCAGCTTAACACAGACCAACTTGAACACTGAAGCTTTCTTT.

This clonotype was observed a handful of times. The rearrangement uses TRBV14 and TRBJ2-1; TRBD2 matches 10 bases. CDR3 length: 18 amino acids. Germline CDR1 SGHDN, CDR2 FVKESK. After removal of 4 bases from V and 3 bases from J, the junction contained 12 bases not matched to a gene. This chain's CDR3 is CASSPPPSGRAIYNEQFF. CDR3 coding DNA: TGTGCCAGCAGCCCCCCTCCGAGCGGGAGGGCCATCTACAATGAGCAGTTCTTC.

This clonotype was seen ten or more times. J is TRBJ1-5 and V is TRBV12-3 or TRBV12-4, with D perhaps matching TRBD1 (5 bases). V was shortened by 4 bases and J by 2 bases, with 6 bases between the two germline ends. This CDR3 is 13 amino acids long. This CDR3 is CASSWGGNQPQHF. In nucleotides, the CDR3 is TGTGCCAGCAGTTGGGGCGGCAATCAGCCCCAGCATTTT.

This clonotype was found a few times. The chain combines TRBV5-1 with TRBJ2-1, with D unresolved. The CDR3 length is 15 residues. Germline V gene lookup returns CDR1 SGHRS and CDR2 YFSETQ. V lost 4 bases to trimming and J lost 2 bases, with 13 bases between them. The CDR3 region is CASSDRVGPYNEQFF. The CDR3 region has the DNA TGCGCCAGCAGCGATCGGGTAGGCCCCTACAATGAGCAGTTCTTC. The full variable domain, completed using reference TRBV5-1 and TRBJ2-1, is KAGVTQTPRYLIKTRGQQVTLSCSPISGHRSVSWYQQTPGQGLQFLFEYFSETQRNKGNFPGRFSGRQFSNSRSEMNVSTLELGDSALYLCASSDRVGPYNEQFFGPGTRLTVL.

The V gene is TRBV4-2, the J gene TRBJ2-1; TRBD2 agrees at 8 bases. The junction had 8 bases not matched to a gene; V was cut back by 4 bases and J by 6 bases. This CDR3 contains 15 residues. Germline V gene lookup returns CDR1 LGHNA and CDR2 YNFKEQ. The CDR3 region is CASSPGPSGRNEQFF. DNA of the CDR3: TGTGCCAGCAGCCCTGGGCCTAGCGGGCGCAATGAGCAGTTCTTC.

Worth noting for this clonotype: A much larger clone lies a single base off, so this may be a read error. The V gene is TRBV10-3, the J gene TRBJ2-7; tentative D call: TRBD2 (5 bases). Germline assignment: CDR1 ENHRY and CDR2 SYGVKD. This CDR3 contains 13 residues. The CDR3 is CDIRGYGSYEQYF. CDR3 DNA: TGTGACATCCGGGGTTACGGTTCCTACGAGCAGTACTTC.

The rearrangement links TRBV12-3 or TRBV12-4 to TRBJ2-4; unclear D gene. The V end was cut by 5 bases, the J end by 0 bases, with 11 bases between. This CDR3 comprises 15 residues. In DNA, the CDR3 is TGTGCCAGCAGTAGGGCGACCATAGCCAAAAACATTCAGTACTTC. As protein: CASSRATIAKNIQYF.

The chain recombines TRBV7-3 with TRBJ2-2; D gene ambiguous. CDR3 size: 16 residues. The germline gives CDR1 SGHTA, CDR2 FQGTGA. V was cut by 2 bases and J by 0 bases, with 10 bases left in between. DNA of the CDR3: TGTGCCAGCAGCTTAGGGGTTGGCGCGAACACCGGGGAGCTGTTTTTT. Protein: CASSLGVGANTGELFF.

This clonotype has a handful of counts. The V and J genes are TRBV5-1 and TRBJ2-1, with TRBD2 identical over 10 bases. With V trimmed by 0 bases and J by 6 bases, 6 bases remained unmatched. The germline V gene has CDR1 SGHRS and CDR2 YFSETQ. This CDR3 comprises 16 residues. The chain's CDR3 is CASSLASAGGANEQFF. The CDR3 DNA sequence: TGCGCCAGCAGCTTGGCCTCAGCGGGAGGGGCCAATGAGCAGTTCTTC. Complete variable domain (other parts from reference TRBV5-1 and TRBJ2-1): KAGVTQTPRYLIKTRGQQVTLSCSPISGHRSVSWYQQTPGQGLQFLFEYFSETQRNKGNFPGRFSGRQFSNSRSEMNVSTLELGDSALYLCASSLASAGGANEQFFGPGTRLTVL.

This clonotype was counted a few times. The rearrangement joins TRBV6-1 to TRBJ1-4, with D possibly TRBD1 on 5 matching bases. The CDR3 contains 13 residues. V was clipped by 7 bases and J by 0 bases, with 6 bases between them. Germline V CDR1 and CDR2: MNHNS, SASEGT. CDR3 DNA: TGTGCCAGCACAGGGACAACTAATGAAAAACTGTTTTTT. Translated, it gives CASTGTTNEKLFF.

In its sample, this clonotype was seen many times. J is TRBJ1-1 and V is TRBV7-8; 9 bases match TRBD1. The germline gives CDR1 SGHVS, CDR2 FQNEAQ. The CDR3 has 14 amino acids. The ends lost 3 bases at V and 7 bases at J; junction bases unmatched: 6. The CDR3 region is CASSFRDRDLEAFF. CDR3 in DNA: TGTGCCAGCAGCTTCCGGGACAGGGACCTTGAAGCTTTCTTT.

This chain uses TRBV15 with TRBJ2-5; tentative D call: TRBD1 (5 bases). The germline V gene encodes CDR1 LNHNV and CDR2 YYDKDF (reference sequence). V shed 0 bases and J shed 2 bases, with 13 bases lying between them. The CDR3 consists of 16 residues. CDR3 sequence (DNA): TGTGCCACCAGCAGAGATATGGGGCTAGATCAAGAGACCCAGTACTTC. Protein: CATSRDMGLDQETQYF. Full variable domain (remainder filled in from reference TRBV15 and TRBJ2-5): DAMVIQNPRYQVTQFGKPVTLSCSQTLNHNVMYWYQQKSSQAPKLLFHYYDKDFNNEADTPDNFQSRRPNTSFCFLDIRSPGLGDTAMYLCATSRDMGLDQETQYFGPGTRLLVL.

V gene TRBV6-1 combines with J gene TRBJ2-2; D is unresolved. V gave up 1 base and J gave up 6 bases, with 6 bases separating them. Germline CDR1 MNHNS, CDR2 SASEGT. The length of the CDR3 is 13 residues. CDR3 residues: CASSEVVAGELFF. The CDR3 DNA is TGTGCCAGCAGTGAAGTCGTTGCCGGGGAGCTGTTTTTT.

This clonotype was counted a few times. The CDR3 DNA follows: TGCGCCAGCAGCCAAGGGAGAGGTCTCTACGAGCAGTACTTC. Amino acid sequence: CASSQGRGLYEQYF. The V call is TRBV4-1, the J call TRBJ2-7; D gene ambiguous. Trimming shortened V by 1 base and J by 3 bases, and 10 bases separated the two germline ends. Germline V gene data show CDR1 as MGHRA and CDR2 as YSYEKL. The CDR3 loop spans 14 amino acids.

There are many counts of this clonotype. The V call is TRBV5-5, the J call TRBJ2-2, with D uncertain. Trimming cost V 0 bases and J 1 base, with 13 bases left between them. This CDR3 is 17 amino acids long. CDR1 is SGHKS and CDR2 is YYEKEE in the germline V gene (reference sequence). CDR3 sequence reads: CASSLENRARNTGELFF. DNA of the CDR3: TGTGCCAGCAGCTTGGAAAATCGGGCACGGAACACCGGGGAGCTGTTTTTT.

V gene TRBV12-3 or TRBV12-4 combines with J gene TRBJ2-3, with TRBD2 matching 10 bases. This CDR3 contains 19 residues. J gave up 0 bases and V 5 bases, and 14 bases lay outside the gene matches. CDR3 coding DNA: TGTGCCAGCAGTACCACTCTAGCGGGGGAGGCTACTAGCACAGATACGCAGTATTTT. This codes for CASSTTLAGEATSTDTQYF.

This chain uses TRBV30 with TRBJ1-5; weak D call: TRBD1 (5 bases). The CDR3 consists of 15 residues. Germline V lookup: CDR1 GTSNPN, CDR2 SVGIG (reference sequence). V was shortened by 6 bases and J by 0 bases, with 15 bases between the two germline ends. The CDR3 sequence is CACLLWDLSNQPQHF. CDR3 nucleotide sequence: TGTGCCTGTCTCCTCTGGGACCTTAGCAATCAGCCCCAGCATTTT.

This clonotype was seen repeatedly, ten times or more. CDR3 bases: TGTGCCAGCAGCTCGACGTCAACCTACAATGAGCAGTTCTTC. As protein: CASSSTSTYNEQFF. The chain employs TRBV7-3 and TRBJ2-1; D is uncertain. CDR1 is SGHTA and CDR2 is FQGTGA in the germline V gene. V dropped 4 bases and J dropped 2 bases, with 9 bases sitting between them. The CDR3 has 14 amino acids.

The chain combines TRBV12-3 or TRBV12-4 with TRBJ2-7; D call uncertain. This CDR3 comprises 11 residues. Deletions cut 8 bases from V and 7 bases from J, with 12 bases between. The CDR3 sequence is CASGFVAEQYF. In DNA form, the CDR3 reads TGTGCCAGCGGATTTGTGGCAGAGCAGTACTTC.

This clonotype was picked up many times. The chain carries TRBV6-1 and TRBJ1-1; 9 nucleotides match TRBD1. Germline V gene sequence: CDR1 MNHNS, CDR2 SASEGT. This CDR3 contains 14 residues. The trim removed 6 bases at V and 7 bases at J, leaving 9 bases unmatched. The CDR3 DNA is TGTGCCAGCAGCAGGGACAGGGAATATTTTGAAGCTTTCTTT. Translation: CASSRDREYFEAFF.

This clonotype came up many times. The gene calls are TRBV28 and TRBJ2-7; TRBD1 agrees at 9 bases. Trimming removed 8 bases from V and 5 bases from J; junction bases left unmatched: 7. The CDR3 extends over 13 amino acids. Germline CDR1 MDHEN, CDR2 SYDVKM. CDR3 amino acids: CASEQGAANEQYF. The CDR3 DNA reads TGTGCCAGCGAACAGGGGGCTGCTAACGAGCAGTACTTC.